The 4 T cell receptor beta chains in this list originate from one sample, sequenced in a study of PD-1 blockade in classical Hodgkin lymphoma. Measured with immunoSEQ multiplex PCR; TCRdb has only the in-frame clones, and not every one. Of fewer than 30,000 clones in the sample, around 89% were seen once. Time point: newly diagnosed, previously untreated cHL patient sample. CD4+ T cells were purified from thawed PBMCs by magnetic negative selection. The sequencing input was CD4+ T cells from blood. These TCRs come from a human donor with classical Hodgkin lymphoma.

This chain connects TRBV25-1 to TRBJ2-3; maybe TRBD2 (6 bases). V lost 4 bases and J 4 bases, leaving 18 bases between the germline ends. Germline loops: CDR1 MGHDK, CDR2 SYGVNS. The CDR3 is 16 amino acids. The DNA for the CDR3 is TGTGCCAGCAGTGCGGATGTTAGCGGAAGACCAGATACGCAGTATTTT. Translation gives CASSADVSGRPDTQYF.

This clone occurred once. The chain joins TRBV28 to TRBJ1-1, with 11 bases fitting TRBD1. The ends lost 6 bases at V and 5 bases at J; junction bases unmatched: 8. Germline CDR1 and CDR2: MDHEN and SYDVKM. There are 15 residues in the CDR3. The chain's CDR3 is CASRHGQGAWTEAFF. The CDR3 DNA reads TGTGCCAGCAGACACGGACAGGGGGCTTGGACTGAAGCTTTCTTT. Supplemented by reference TRBV28 and TRBJ1-1, the full variable domain reads DVKVTQSSRYLVKRTGEKVFLECVQDMDHENMFWYRQDPGLGLRLIYFSYDVKMKEKGDIPEGYSVSREKKERFSLILESASTNQTSMYLCASRHGQGAWTEAFFGQGTRLTVV.

This chain connects TRBV4-3 to TRBJ2-5; 10 positions match TRBD2. Trimming at V came to 4 bases and at J to 11 bases, leaving 10 bases not matched to a gene. Germline-derived CDR1 and CDR2 are LGHNA and YSLEER. The CDR3 contains 14 residues. The CDR3 reads CASSPGLATTQQYF. The CDR3 DNA is TGCGCCAGCAGCCCGGGACTAGCGACGACTCAGCAGTACTTC.

V gene TRBV7-2 combines with J gene TRBJ2-1; 9 positions match TRBD2. Trimming took 6 bases from V and 7 from J; bases not matched to a gene: 7. The germline CDR1 and CDR2 sequences are SGHTA and FQGNSA. The CDR3 is 14 amino acids. The CDR3 reads CASSPGTSSNEQFF. The CDR3 coding sequence is TGTGCCAGCAGTCCCGGGACTAGCTCGAATGAGCAGTTCTTC.